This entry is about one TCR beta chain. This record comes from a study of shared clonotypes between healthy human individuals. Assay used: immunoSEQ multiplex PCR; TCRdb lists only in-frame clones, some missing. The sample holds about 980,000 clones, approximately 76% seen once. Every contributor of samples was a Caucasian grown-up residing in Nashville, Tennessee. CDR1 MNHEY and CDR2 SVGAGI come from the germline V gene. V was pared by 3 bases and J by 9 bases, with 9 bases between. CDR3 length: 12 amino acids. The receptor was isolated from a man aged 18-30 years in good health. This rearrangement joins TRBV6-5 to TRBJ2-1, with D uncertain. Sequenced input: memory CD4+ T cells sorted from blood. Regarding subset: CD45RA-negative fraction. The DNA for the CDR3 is TGTGCCAGCAGTTATTTGGTGGGTGAGCAGTTCTTC. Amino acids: CASSYLVGEQFF.